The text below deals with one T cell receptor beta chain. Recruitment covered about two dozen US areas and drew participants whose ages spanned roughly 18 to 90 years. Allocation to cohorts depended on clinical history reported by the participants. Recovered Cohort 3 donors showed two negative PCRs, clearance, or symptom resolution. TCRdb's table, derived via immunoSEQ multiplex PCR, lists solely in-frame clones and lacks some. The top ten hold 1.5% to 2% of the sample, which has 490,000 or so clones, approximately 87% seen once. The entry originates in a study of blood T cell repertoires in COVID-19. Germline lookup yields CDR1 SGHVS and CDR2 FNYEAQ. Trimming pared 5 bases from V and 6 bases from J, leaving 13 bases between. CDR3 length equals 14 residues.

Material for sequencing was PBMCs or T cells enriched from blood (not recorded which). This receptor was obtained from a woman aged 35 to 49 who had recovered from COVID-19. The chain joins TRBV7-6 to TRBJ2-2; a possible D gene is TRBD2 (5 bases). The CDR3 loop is CASSPVAGPGELFF. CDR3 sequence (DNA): TGTGCCAGCAGCCCCGTCGCGGGCCCCGGGGAGCTGTTTTTT. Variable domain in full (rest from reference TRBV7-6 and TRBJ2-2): GAGVSQSPRYKVTKRGQDVALRCDPISGHVSLYWYRQALGQGPEFLTYFNYEAQQDKSGLPNDRFSAERPEGSISTLTIQRTEQRDSAMYRCASSPVAGPGELFFGEGSRLTVL.